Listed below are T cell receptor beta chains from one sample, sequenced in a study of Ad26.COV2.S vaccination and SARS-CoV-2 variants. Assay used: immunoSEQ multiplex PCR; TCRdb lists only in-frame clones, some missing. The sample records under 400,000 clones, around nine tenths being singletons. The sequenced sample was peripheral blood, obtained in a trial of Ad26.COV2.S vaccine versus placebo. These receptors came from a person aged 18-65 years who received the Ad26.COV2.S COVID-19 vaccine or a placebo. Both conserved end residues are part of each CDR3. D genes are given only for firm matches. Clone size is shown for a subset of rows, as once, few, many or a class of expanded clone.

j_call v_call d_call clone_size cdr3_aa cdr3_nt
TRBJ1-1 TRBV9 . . CASGLGLNTEAFF TGTGCCAGCGGCTTGGGTTTGAACACTGAAGCTTTCTTT
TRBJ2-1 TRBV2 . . CASWSEYNEQFF TGTGCCAGCTGGTCCGAGTACAATGAGCAGTTCTTC
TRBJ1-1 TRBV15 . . CATEAGRGTEAFF TGTGCCACCGAGGCCGGCAGGGGTACTGAAGCTTTCTTT
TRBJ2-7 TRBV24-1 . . CATRGDEQYF TGTGCCACCAGGGGGGACGAGCAGTACTTC
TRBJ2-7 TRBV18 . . CASSPSGPEPGYEQYF TGTGCCAGCTCACCGTCAGGGCCTGAGCCCGGCTACGAGCAGTACTTC
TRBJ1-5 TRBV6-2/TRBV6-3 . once CASSYSLGAFDQPQHF TGTGCCAGCAGTTACTCGTTAGGAGCGTTTGATCAGCCCCAGCATTTT
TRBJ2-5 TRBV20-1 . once CSASSLETQYF TGCAGTGCCTCCTCGTTGGAGACCCAGTACTTC
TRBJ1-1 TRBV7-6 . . CASSPGTSWNTEAFF TGTGCCAGCAGCCCTGGGACCTCTTGGAACACTGAAGCTTTCTTT
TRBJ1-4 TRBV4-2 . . CASSQDSPEPNEKLFF TGTGCCAGCAGCCAAGATTCCCCAGAACCTAATGAAAAACTGTTTTTT
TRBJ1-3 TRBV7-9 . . CASSLEGALSGNTIYF TGTGCCAGCAGCTTAGAAGGGGCCCTCTCTGGAAACACCATATATTTT
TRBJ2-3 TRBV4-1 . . CASRGRQTLSTDTQYF TGCGCCAGCAGGGGGCGCCAGACTCTAAGCACAGATACGCAGTATTTT